Shown below are 16 T cell receptor beta chains from a single sample sequenced in a study of shared clonotypes between healthy human individuals. Clones were sequenced by immunoSEQ multiplex PCR, and TCRdb holds only the in-frame ones, with some missing. The sample has over a million clones; around 76% are singletons. The specimen was memory CD4+ T cells sorted from blood. Documented subset: CD45RA-negative fraction. The origin of the receptors is a man in his late teens or twenties in good health.

This clone has just a few counts. The chain has TRBV28 and TRBJ2-7; no reliable D call. In germline, CDR1 is MDHEN, CDR2 SYDVKM. Trimming left V 11 bases short and J 2 bases short, with 13 bases between. The CDR3 runs to 12 residues. CDR3 sequence: CALGNSPYEQYF. CDR3 DNA: TGTGCCTTAGGGAATTCCCCCTACGAGCAGTACTTC. Using reference TRBV28 and TRBJ2-7 for the parts outside the CDR3, the full variable domain is DVKVTQSSRYLVKRTGEKVFLECVQDMDHENMFWYRQDPGLGLRLIYFSYDVKMKEKGDIPEGYSVSREKKERFSLILESASTNQTSMYLCALGNSPYEQYFGPGTRLTVT.

The V and J genes are TRBV11-2 and TRBJ2-7; D remains ambiguous. The germline CDR1 and CDR2 sequences are SGHAT and FQNNGV. V gave up 5 bases and J gave up 3 bases, with 14 bases separating them. The CDR3 extends over 14 amino acids. CDR3: CASSARLDGYEQYF. The CDR3 DNA reads as TGTGCCAGCAGCGCCCGCCTGGACGGCTACGAGCAGTACTTC. Looking up the rest from reference TRBV11-2 and TRBJ2-7 gives the full variable domain: EAGVAQSPRYKIIEKRQSVAFWCNPISGHATLYWYQQILGQGPKLLIQFQNNGVVDDSQLPKDRFSAERLKGVDSTLKIQPAKLEDSAVYLCASSARLDGYEQYFGPGTRLTVT.

The rearrangement joins TRBV27 to TRBJ2-2; D call uncertain. V was shortened by 0 bases and J by 2 bases, with 7 bases between the two germline ends. The CDR3 is 15 residues long. Germline V lookup: CDR1 MNHEY, CDR2 SMNVEV (reference sequence). The CDR3 region has the DNA TGTGCCAGCAGTTTATCGTCTAGAAACACCGGGGAGCTGTTTTTT. It encodes CASSLSSRNTGELFF.

The chain carries TRBV14 and TRBJ1-2; maybe TRBD1 (6 bases). Trimming took off 0 bases at V and 4 bases at J, with 12 bases between the two ends. The germline gives CDR1 SGHDN, CDR2 FVKESK. The CDR3 consists of 15 residues. CDR3 residues: CASSQDRTVTYGYTF. CDR3 nucleotides: TGTGCCAGCAGCCAAGATCGGACAGTCACCTATGGCTACACCTTC.

V is TRBV25-1 and J is TRBJ1-4, with D unresolved. Germline loops: CDR1 MGHDK, CDR2 SYGVNS. Trimming pared 1 base from V and 4 bases from J, leaving 7 bases between. The CDR3 consists of 14 residues. CDR3 DNA: TGTGCCAGCAGTGAATCCACCTATAATGAAAAACTGTTTTTT. It is translated as CASSESTYNEKLFF.

This chain connects TRBV5-1 to TRBJ2-2; no definite D call. From germline, CDR1 is SGHRS and CDR2 YFSETQ. The ends were cut back, 1 base at V and 1 base at J, with 5 bases in the middle. This CDR3 is built from 14 residues. The CDR3 loop reads CASSLQLNTGELFF. CDR3 nucleotides: TGCGCCAGCAGCTTGCAACTGAACACCGGGGAGCTGTTTTTT.

The genes are TRBV1 and TRBJ1-5; TRBD1 is the table's D call, not checked against the DNA. TRBV1 is assigned pseudogene status. The CDR3 sequence is 16 residues long. CDR3 sequence (DNA): TGCACCAGCAGCAGGACAGGGAGGAAGAGCAATCAGCCCCAGCATTTT. Protein product: CTSSRTGRKSNQPQHF.

The V call is TRBV5-1, the J call TRBJ2-7; 14 nucleotides align to TRBD2. Trimming at V came to 3 bases and at J to 7 bases, leaving 3 bases not matched to a gene. Germline V lookup: CDR1 SGHRS, CDR2 YFSETQ. The CDR3 runs 14 residues. CDR3 coding DNA: TGCGCCAGCAGCTCGGGACTAGCGGGGGAAGAGCAGTACTTC. The encoded protein is CASSSGLAGEEQYF. The whole variable domain, remainder taken from reference TRBV5-1 and TRBJ2-7, is KAGVTQTPRYLIKTRGQQVTLSCSPISGHRSVSWYQQTPGQGLQFLFEYFSETQRNKGNFPGRFSGRQFSNSRSEMNVSTLELGDSALYLCASSSGLAGEEQYFGPGTRLTVT.

V gene TRBV19 combines with J gene TRBJ2-1; D might be TRBD2 (6 bases). Trimming cost V 4 bases and J 6 bases, with 13 bases left between them. This CDR3 comprises 14 residues. The germline V gene encodes CDR1 LNHDA and CDR2 SQIVND (reference sequence). The CDR3 sequence: CASSTGLHSNEQFF. The CDR3 coding sequence is TGTGCCAGTAGTACGGGACTCCACTCCAATGAGCAGTTCTTC.

A note on this clone: Other DNA sequences in this specimen translate into the identical CDR3. This chain uses TRBV20-1 with TRBJ1-1; D ambiguous. Deletions cut 0 bases from V and 6 bases from J, with 5 bases between. Germline V gene lookup returns CDR1 DFQATT and CDR2 SNEGSKA (reference sequence). CDR3 length equals 11 residues. The DNA of the CDR3 is TGCAGTGCTAGAGATTACCCTGAAGCTTTCTTT. This translates into CSARDYPEAFF.

The chain combines TRBV5-6 with TRBJ1-6; 8 bases match TRBD1. The germline V gene has CDR1 SGHDT and CDR2 YYEEEE. With V trimmed by 4 bases and J by 9 bases, 9 bases remained unmatched. CDR3 length: 15 amino acids. In DNA form, the CDR3 reads TGTGCCAGCAGCCCGCGGGACAGGACCCGTTCACCCCTCCACTTT. Amino acid sequence: CASSPRDRTRSPLHF.

The chain is built from TRBV18 and TRBJ1-4; the D gene is possibly TRBD1 (6 bases). In germline, CDR1 is KGHSH, CDR2 LQKENI. CDR3 size: 15 residues. The V and J ends lost 3 bases and 8 bases respectively, with 16 bases between them. Written as DNA, the CDR3 is TGTGCCAGCTCACCTGGGAGTCAGGGGCTGGAAAAACTGTTTTTT. It translates to CASSPGSQGLEKLFF.

CDR3 DNA sequence: TGTGCCAGCAGCTTAGAGAGCGGGGGGGTCACAGATACGCAGTATTTT. Translating gives CASSLESGGVTDTQYF. V and J are TRBV7-8 and TRBJ2-3; 10 bases match TRBD2. Germline V CDR1 and CDR2: SGHVS, FQNEAQ. The CDR3 sequence is 16 residues long. The V and J ends lost 1 base and 2 bases, in that order; junction bases with no gene match: 3.

The CDR3 DNA is TGTGCCAGCAGCGCCGGGACTAGCGGGGTAGTTGATACGCAGTATTTT. It specifies CASSAGTSGVVDTQYF. The chain recombines TRBV2 with TRBJ2-3; 13 positions match TRBD2. The germline gives CDR1 SNHLY, CDR2 FYNNEI. CDR3 length: 16 residues. V was pared by 6 bases and J by 6 bases, with 9 bases of the junction left unmatched.

The J gene is TRBJ2-7, the V gene TRBV4-1, with 7 bases that match TRBD2. From germline, CDR1 is MGHRA and CDR2 YSYEKL. The CDR3 is 16 amino acids. The ends lost 4 bases at V and 1 base at J; junction bases unmatched: 10. The CDR3 region has the DNA TGCGCCAGCAGCCTCAATATGGCTAGCGGTTCCTACGAGCAGTACTTC. It yields the protein CASSLNMASGSYEQYF.

The chain uses TRBV6-1 and TRBJ2-5; 10 bases agree with TRBD2. The CDR3 is 15 amino acids. V shed 6 bases, J shed 2 bases, and the junction held 6 bases outside the gene matches. CDR1 is MNHNS and CDR2 is SASEGT in the germline V gene. The CDR3 DNA reads TGTGCCAGCAGCCCCCCTAGCGGGGGACAAGAGACCCAGTACTTC. Amino acids: CASSPPSGGQETQYF.